This TCR beta chain was profiled in a study of blood T cell repertoires in COVID-19. About the study: T cells, B-cell-depleted T cells, or PBMCs provided the cDNA or gDNA that served as material.

TCRdb's copy holds only in-frame clones and misses some; the assay was immunoSEQ multiplex PCR. Among about 340,000 clones listed, around nine tenths were seen once. While infection was still active, Seattle patients were enrolled and then followed longitudinally. This CDR3 is 12 amino acids long. CDR1 SGHAT and CDR2 FQNNGV come from the germline V gene. V gave up 2 bases and J gave up 5 bases, with 7 bases separating them. Sequences were obtained from peripheral blood. V and J are TRBV11-2 and TRBJ2-7; the D gene is possibly TRBD1 (6 bases). This TCR was sampled from a woman aged 70-85 years with COVID-19, enrolled during active disease. The CDR3 protein is CASSLQGHEQYF. In DNA form, the CDR3 reads TGTGCCAGCAGCTTACAGGGGCACGAGCAGTACTTC.